Presented here are 3 T cell receptor beta chains from one specimen sequenced in a study of tumor-infiltrating lymphocytes in primary liver carcinoma. TCR beta cDNA came from approximately 0.55 ug total RNA, primed with a constant-region primer. Construction of TCR beta libraries relied on three successive nested multiplex PCR rounds employing slightly modified ARM-PCR. TRBV1-TRBV30 forward and Cbeta reverse primers drove the first two roughly 10-cycle rounds. TCRdb processed the multiplex PCR reads anew with MiXCR; each CDR3 protein has one entry. Of hundreds of thousands of distinct CDR3 sequences listed, over 55% are singletons. The blood RNA (from unsorted whole blood) was obtained, and germline DNA was also extracted. The sequenced material came from peripheral blood. The source is a man in his forties with primary liver carcinoma and hepatitis B virus infection.

About this clonotype itself: This may arise from a read error, as a much more abundant clone is one base away. This CDR3 is missing its conserved last phenylalanine or tryptophan, likely due to a read error. V and J are TRBV4-1 and TRBJ1-1; D uncertain. There are 11 residues in the CDR3. Germline loops: CDR1 MGHRA, CDR2 YSYEKL. V lost 0 bases and J 11 bases, leaving 7 bases between the germline ends. The CDR3 bases are TGCGCCAGCAGCCAAGAGAGCGACGCTTTCTTG. It codes for CASSQESDAFL.

As to this clonotype: A much larger clone sits a single nucleotide away, making a read error possible. V usage is TRBV4-1 and J usage is TRBJ2-7, with TRBD1 matching 10 bases. Germline-derived CDR1 and CDR2 are MGHRA and YSYEKL. With V trimmed by 4 bases and J by 5 bases, 8 bases remained unmatched. There are 15 residues in the CDR3. CDR3 amino acids: CASSLLGGQGDEQYF. The CDR3 nucleotides are TGCGCCAGCAGCCTCCTGGGAGGACAGGGGGACGAGCAGTACTTC.

Ten or more counts support this clonotype. This chain uses TRBV6-6 with TRBJ2-7; possibly TRBD1 for D (6 bases). Germline V gene lookup returns CDR1 MNHNY and CDR2 SVGAGI (reference sequence). The CDR3 is made up of 14 amino acids. V was trimmed by 5 bases and J by 7 bases, leaving 18 bases between them. The CDR3 region is CASSLGFTRGEQYF. Here the CDR3 DNA reads TGTGCCAGCAGTCTGGGCTTCACGAGGGGGGAGCAGTACTTC.